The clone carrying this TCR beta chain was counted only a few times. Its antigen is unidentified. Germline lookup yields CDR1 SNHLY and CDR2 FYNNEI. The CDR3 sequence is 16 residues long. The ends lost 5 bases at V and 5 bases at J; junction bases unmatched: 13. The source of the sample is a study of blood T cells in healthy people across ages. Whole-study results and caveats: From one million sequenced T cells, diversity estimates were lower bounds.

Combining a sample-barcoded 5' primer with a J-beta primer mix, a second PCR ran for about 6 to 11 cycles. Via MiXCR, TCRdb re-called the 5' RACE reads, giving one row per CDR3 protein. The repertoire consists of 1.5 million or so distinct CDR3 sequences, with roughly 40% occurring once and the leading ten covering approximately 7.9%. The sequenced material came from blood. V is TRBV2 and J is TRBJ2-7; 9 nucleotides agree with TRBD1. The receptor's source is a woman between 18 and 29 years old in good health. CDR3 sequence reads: CASSPATGTGIDEQYF. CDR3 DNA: TGTGCCAGCAGTCCCGCGACCGGGACAGGGATCGACGAGCAGTACTTC.